This TCR beta chain comes out of a study of T cell repertoires in cytomegalovirus infection. The table lists this clonotype with a few counts. Antigen: not known. TCRdb ran MiXCR on the reads and lists one entry per CDR3 protein. The sample yields roughly 990,000 distinct CDR3 sequences, approximately 31% seen once. V was trimmed by 3 bases and J by 1 base, leaving 13 bases between them. Germline V gives CDR1 SEHNR, CDR2 FQNEAQ (reference sequence). The CDR3 covers 15 residues. Sequenced material: cultured CD8+ T cells from PBMCs, taken from culture after CMV antigen stimulation. The chain links TRBV7-9 to TRBJ2-7; D might be TRBD1 (5 bases). The TCR originated in a human donor in good health (CMV status not recorded). Some clones in this sample may be carry-over from other donors' samples. The CDR3 here is CASSFREIGSYEQYF. The CDR3 nucleotides read TGTGCCAGCAGCTTCAGGGAAATTGGGTCCTACGAGCAGTACTTC.